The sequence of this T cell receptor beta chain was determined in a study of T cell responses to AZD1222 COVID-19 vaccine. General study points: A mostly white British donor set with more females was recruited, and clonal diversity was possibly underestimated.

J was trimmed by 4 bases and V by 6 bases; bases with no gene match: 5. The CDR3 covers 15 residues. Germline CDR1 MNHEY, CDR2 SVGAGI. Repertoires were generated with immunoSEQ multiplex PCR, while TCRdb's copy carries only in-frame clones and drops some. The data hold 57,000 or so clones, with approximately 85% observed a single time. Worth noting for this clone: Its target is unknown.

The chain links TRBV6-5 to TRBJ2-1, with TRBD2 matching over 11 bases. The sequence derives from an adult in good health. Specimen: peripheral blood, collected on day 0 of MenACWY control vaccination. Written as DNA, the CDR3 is TGTGCCAGCAGAGAGACTAGCGGGATTTACAATGAGCAGTTCTTC. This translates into CASRETSGIYNEQFF.